Shown below are 25 T cell receptor beta chains from a single sample sequenced in a study of CD8 T cells in Susac syndrome. Reverse transcription of about 0.45 to 1 ug RNA was carried out with random hexamers. MiXCR was run by TCRdb on the immunoSEQ multiplex PCR reads, yielding one entry per CDR3 protein. The sample lists around 200,000 distinct CDR3 sequences, 90% to 95% seen once, with about 0.12% in the top ten. Sequencing was performed on CD8+ T cells from PBMCs. These receptors originate from a human donor with multiple sclerosis.

This chain links TRBV12-3 or TRBV12-4 with TRBJ2-1; 7 bases are shared with TRBD2. The CDR3 is 15 amino acids. The junction had 7 bases not matched to a gene; V was cut back by 3 bases and J by 5 bases. The CDR3 bases are TGTGCCAGCAGTTTGGGCGGGAGTGGCGACAATGAGCAGTTCTTC. Its translation is CASSLGGSGDNEQFF.

The count of this clonotype is one. CDR3 sequence (DNA): TGTGCCAGTAGTAGCTCGAGGGGAAGGGAGCAGTACTTC. Protein product: CASSSSRGREQYF. This chain links TRBV19 with TRBJ2-7; D may match TRBD1 or TRBD2 (5 bases each). The length of the CDR3 is 13 residues. Trimming removed 4 bases from V and 7 bases from J, with 14 bases in between. Germline CDR1 LNHDA, CDR2 SQIVND (reference sequence).

This clonotype appeared once. The genes are TRBV7-9 and TRBJ2-1; D not resolved. V was trimmed by 5 bases and J by 6 bases, leaving 14 bases between them. Germline V gene lookup returns CDR1 SEHNR and CDR2 FQNEAQ (reference sequence). The CDR3 is made up of 14 amino acids. The CDR3 DNA follows: TGTGCCAGCAGCCCAATGGACGTTCGCAATGAGCAGTTCTTC. It yields the protein CASSPMDVRNEQFF.

The rearrangement links TRBV5-5 to TRBJ2-3; 7 nucleotides line up with TRBD1. CDR1 SGHKS and CDR2 YYEKEE come from the germline V gene (reference sequence). The CDR3 has 16 residues. The trim removed 9 bases at V and 2 bases at J, leaving 15 bases unmatched. CDR3 nucleotides: TGTGCCACCAATGACGGGGACAGTAGTGACACAGATACGCAGTATTTT. Its translation is CATNDGDSSDTDTQYF.

V is TRBV2 and J is TRBJ2-7, with D maybe TRBD1 (5 bases). V was clipped by 8 bases and J by 1 base, with 12 bases between them. From germline, CDR1 is SNHLY and CDR2 FYNNEI. The CDR3 length is 13 residues. CDR3 residues: CASEGDSSYEQYF. The CDR3 nucleotides are TGTGCCAGCGAAGGGGATTCGTCCTACGAGCAGTACTTC. The whole variable domain, filled in from reference TRBV2 and TRBJ2-7, reads EPEVTQTPSHQVTQMGQEVILRCVPISNHLYFYWYRQILGQKVEFLVSFYNNEISEKSEIFDDQFSVERPDGSNFTLKIRSTKLEDSAMYFCASEGDSSYEQYFGPGTRLTVT.

The genes are TRBV19 and TRBJ1-3; 7 bases fit TRBD1. The CDR3 consists of 17 residues. Losses at the gene ends were 3 bases for V and 0 bases for J; bases not matched to a gene: 8. From germline, CDR1 is LNHDA and CDR2 SQIVND (reference sequence). This CDR3 is CASSIVRTGDSGNTIYF. CDR3 bases: TGTGCCAGTAGTATTGTTCGTACAGGGGACTCTGGAAACACCATATATTTT.

This sequence joins TRBV6-2 or TRBV6-3 and TRBJ2-7; D remains unclear. The ends were cut back, 8 bases at V and 2 bases at J, with 16 bases in the middle. Germline V CDR1 and CDR2: MNHEY, SVGEGT. The CDR3 covers 14 residues. The CDR3 DNA sequence: TGTGCCAGCGGTGACACCATGGGTACCTACGAGCAGTACTTC. This gives the protein CASGDTMGTYEQYF.

This clonotype was detected only a few times. The chain couples TRBV12-3 or TRBV12-4 to TRBJ2-1; D call uncertain. V lost 5 bases and J 9 bases, leaving 8 bases between the germline ends. CDR3 length: 11 residues. The CDR3 reads CASSLIGEQFF. CDR3 sequence (DNA): TGTGCCAGCAGTCTCATCGGTGAGCAGTTCTTC.

The V and J genes are TRBV4-3 and TRBJ2-7, with D possibly TRBD2 on 5 matching bases. Between the trimmed V and J ends, which lost 0 bases and 6 bases, there was a span of 15 bases. Germline lookup yields CDR1 LGHNA and CDR2 YSLEER. This CDR3 comprises 15 residues. The CDR3 loop reads CASSQDRPGMGEQYF. CDR3 nucleotides: TGCGCCAGCAGCCAAGATCGCCCGGGAATGGGCGAGCAGTACTTC.

The chain has TRBV12-3 or TRBV12-4 and TRBJ2-7; 12 bases map to TRBD2. V lost 5 bases to trimming and J lost 7 bases; unmatched junction nucleotides: 15. The CDR3 consists of 17 residues. CDR3 nucleotides: TGTGCCAGCAGTGTCGAAGGACTAGCGGGGACCATTAGGGAGCAGTACTTC. This encodes CASSVEGLAGTIREQYF.

This clonotype came up once. The V call is TRBV6-2 or TRBV6-3, the J call TRBJ2-1; D is undetermined. V shed 2 bases and J shed 5 bases, with 13 bases lying between them. The CDR3 spans 15 residues. CDR1 is MNHEY, CDR2 SVGEGT, per germline. CDR3 amino acids: CASSYGTTLDNEQFF. The DNA of the CDR3 is TGTGCCAGCAGTTACGGAACCACTCTAGACAATGAGCAGTTCTTC.

V usage is TRBV7-8 and J usage is TRBJ2-2, with TRBD1 matching 7 bases. The CDR3 has 15 residues. Germline CDR1 is SGHVS and CDR2 is FQNEAQ. V trimming: 3 bases; J trimming: 1 base; junction bases outside the gene matches: 2. In DNA, the CDR3 is TGTGCCAGCAGCTTCAGACAGGGGAACACCGGGGAGCTGTTTTTT. It yields the protein CASSFRQGNTGELFF.

The chain employs TRBV30 and TRBJ2-3; 9 bases fit TRBD2. Germline CDR1 is GTSNPN and CDR2 is SVGIG (reference sequence). After removal of 0 bases from V and 3 bases from J, the junction contained 4 bases not matched to a gene. The CDR3 is 15 amino acids. CDR3 nucleotide sequence: TGTGCCTGGAGTGTCCCTAGCGGGGAAACAGATACGCAGTATTTT. It translates to CAWSVPSGETDTQYF.

V and J are TRBV24-1 and TRBJ1-2; D is undetermined. Trimming removed 1 base from V and 4 bases from J, with 9 bases in between. The CDR3 covers 14 residues. Germline CDR1 is KGHDR and CDR2 is SFDVKD. CDR3 sequence reads: CATSDFTEAYGYTF. In DNA, the CDR3 is TGTGCCACCAGTGATTTTACAGAGGCCTATGGCTACACCTTC.

V gene TRBV13 combines with J gene TRBJ1-1, with D possibly being TRBD1 (5 bases). V was pared by 0 bases and J by 11 bases, with 16 bases between. The CDR3 runs 14 residues. CDR1 is PRHDT, CDR2 FYEKMQ, per germline (reference sequence). Written as DNA, the CDR3 is TGTGCCAGCAGCTTAGGCCTAGGGGCCCGGGTGGCTTTCTTT. Translated: CASSLGLGARVAFF. The entire variable domain, with the rest obtained from reference TRBV13 and TRBJ1-1, is as follows: AAGVIQSPRHLIKEKRETATLKCYPIPRHDTVYWYQQGPGQDPQFLISFYEKMQSDKGSIPDRFSAQQFSDYHSELNMSSLELGDSALYFCASSLGLGARVAFFGQGTRLTVV.

J is TRBJ2-7 and V is TRBV15; tentative D call: TRBD1 (5 bases). CDR1 LNHNV and CDR2 YYDKDF come from the germline V gene (reference sequence). The CDR3 spans 15 residues. The ends were cut back, 5 bases at V and 0 bases at J, with 14 bases in the middle. The CDR3 loop reads CATSGWGVSSYEQYF. The DNA for the CDR3 is TGTGCCACCAGCGGCTGGGGCGTTAGCTCCTACGAGCAGTACTTC.

The rearrangement links TRBV30 to TRBJ2-1; 9 bases are shared with TRBD2. Germline CDR1 reads GTSNPN; CDR2 reads SVGIG (reference sequence). The J segment lost 2 bases and the V segment lost 3 bases, leaving 17 bases of the junction unmatched. The CDR3 has 19 residues. The CDR3: CAWSHRRVWREGTYNEQFF. The DNA of the CDR3 is TGTGCCTGGAGCCACCGAAGGGTCTGGCGGGAGGGTACCTACAATGAGCAGTTCTTC.

This clonotype was observed once. The rearrangement joins TRBV5-1 to TRBJ1-1; no clear D. CDR3 size: 13 residues. Germline loops: CDR1 SGHRS, CDR2 YFSETQ. V was shortened by 5 bases and J by 4 bases, with 12 bases between the two germline ends. Here the CDR3 DNA reads TGCGCCAGCAGGGCCGGCCGGGGCACTGAAGCTTTCTTT. It translates to CASRAGRGTEAFF.

The rearrangement uses TRBV27 and TRBJ2-7, with TRBD1 identical over 8 bases. CDR1 and CDR2 (germline): MNHEY, SMNVEV (reference sequence). The V gene end was trimmed by 5 bases and the J gene end by 3 bases; junction bases not matched to a gene: 0. The CDR3 runs to 12 residues. In DNA form, the CDR3 reads TGTGCCAGCAGTACAGGGGGCTACGAGCAGTACTTC. As protein: CASSTGGYEQYF.

This chain connects TRBV12-5 to TRBJ2-7, with D possibly matching TRBD2 (6 bases). Trimming pared 7 bases from V and 5 bases from J, leaving 18 bases between. Germline V CDR1 and CDR2: LGHNT, FRNRAP. The CDR3 spans 14 residues. The CDR3 is CASAQEGASDEQYF. In nucleotides, the CDR3 is TGTGCTAGTGCGCAGGAGGGCGCATCGGACGAGCAGTACTTC.

This chain joins TRBV6-1 and TRBJ2-1; D uncertain. V was pared by 2 bases and J by 8 bases, with 7 bases between. The CDR3 has 12 amino acids. Germline V CDR1 and CDR2: MNHNS, SASEGT. In nucleotides, the CDR3 is TGTGCCAGCAGTGAACCGATCGATGAGCAGTTCTTC. Translation: CASSEPIDEQFF.

V usage is TRBV20-1 and J usage is TRBJ2-3, with 9 positions matching TRBD2. The CDR3 is 17 amino acids. Germline V gene lookup returns CDR1 DFQATT and CDR2 SNEGSKA (reference sequence). With 3 bases clipped from V and 4 bases from J, the junction kept 14 bases outside the gene matches. In DNA, the CDR3 is TGCAGTGCTAGGGCAGCGGGGGGCCACGCATTCTCAGATACGCAGTATTTT. Encoded protein: CSARAAGGHAFSDTQYF.

This sequence joins TRBV11-2 and TRBJ2-2; 8 nucleotides line up with TRBD2. The CDR3 spans 18 residues. J gave up 4 bases and V 0 bases, and 10 bases lay outside the gene matches. Germline lookup yields CDR1 SGHAT and CDR2 FQNNGV. CDR3 loop: CASSLDSPRGVSTGELFF. The CDR3 DNA reads as TGTGCCAGCAGCTTAGATAGTCCGCGGGGGGTGTCCACCGGGGAGCTGTTTTTT.

Note on this clonotype: The junction departs from germline at one end; a sequencing error may be responsible. This chain joins TRBV5-4 and TRBJ1-2; TRBD1 matches at 8 bases. The CDR3 covers 17 residues. CDR1 SGHNT and CDR2 YYREEE come from the germline V gene (reference sequence). The CDR3 region is CASILDFRGDRGHGYTF. In DNA, the CDR3 is TGTGCCAGCATCTTGGATTTCAGGGGCGACAGGGGACATGGCTACACCTTC.

V gene TRBV7-9 combines with J gene TRBJ2-5; 8 bases agree with TRBD2. The germline V gene has CDR1 SEHNR and CDR2 FQNEAQ (reference sequence). V lost 1 base to trimming and J lost 5 bases; unmatched junction nucleotides: 6. The CDR3 contains 15 residues. The CDR3 spells CASSLGPAGDETQYF. The CDR3 DNA is TGTGCCAGCAGCTTAGGTCCAGCGGGAGACGAGACCCAGTACTTC.